This note documents a single T cell receptor beta chain sequence. The antigen is undetermined. Trimming shortened V by 2 bases and J by 6 bases, and 11 bases separated the two germline ends. Germline lookup yields CDR1 KGHSH and CDR2 LQKENI. This CDR3 spans 14 amino acids. This sample was included in a study of T cell responses to AZD1222 COVID-19 vaccine. The repertoire was sequenced with immunoSEQ multiplex PCR; TCRdb's copy has only in-frame clones and lacks some. The data contain about 110,000 clones, roughly 89% of them singletons. Study-wide results and caveats: The donors showed a predominance of white British ancestry and of females, with possible underestimation of clonal diversity.

The source of this sequence is an adult in good health. The sample here was peripheral blood, taken on day 0 of MenACWY control vaccination. V usage is TRBV18 and J usage is TRBJ2-1, with D possibly matching TRBD1 (7 bases). CDR3 protein: CASSPNRGGNEQFF. The CDR3 nucleotides read TGTGCCAGCTCACCAAACAGGGGAGGCAATGAGCAGTTCTTC.